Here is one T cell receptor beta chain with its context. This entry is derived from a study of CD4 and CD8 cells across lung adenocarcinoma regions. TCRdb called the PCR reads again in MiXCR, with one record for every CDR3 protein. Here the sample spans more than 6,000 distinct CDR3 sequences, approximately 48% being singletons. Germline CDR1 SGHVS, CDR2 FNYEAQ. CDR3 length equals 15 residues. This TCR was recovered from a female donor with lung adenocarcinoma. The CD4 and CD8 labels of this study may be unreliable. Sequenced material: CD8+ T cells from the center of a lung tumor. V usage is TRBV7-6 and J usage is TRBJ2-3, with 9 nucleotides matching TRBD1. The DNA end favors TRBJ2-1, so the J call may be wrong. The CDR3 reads CASSLGSQGAAEQFF. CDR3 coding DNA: TGTGCCAGCAGCTTAGGATCACAGGGGGCGGCTGAGCAGTTCTTC.